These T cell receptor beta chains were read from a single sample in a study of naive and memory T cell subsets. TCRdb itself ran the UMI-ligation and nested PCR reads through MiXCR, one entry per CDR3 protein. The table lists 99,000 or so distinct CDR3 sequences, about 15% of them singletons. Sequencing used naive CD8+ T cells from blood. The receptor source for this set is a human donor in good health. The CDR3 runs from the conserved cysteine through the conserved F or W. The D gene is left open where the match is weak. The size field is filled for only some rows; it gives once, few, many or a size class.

CDR3 protein: CASSEDRQLHFYGYTF
CDR3 DNA: TGTGCCAGCAGCGAGGACAGGCAACTCCACTTCTATGGCTACACCTTC
D gene: TRBD1
clone size: many
J gene: TRBJ1-2
V gene: TRBV7-9

CDR3 protein: CASSPLGLAGGVELAKNIQYF
CDR3 DNA: TGTGCCAGCAGTCCTTTAGGACTAGCGGGAGGCGTCGAACTAGCCAAAAACATTCAGTACTTC
D gene: TRBD2
clone size: many
J gene: TRBJ2-4
V gene: TRBV6-2/TRBV6-3

CDR3 protein: CSVEDGGTAVTEAFF
CDR3 DNA: TGCAGCGTTGAAGATGGGGGTACGGCGGTCACTGAAGCTTTCTTT
D gene: .
clone size: few
J gene: TRBJ1-1
V gene: TRBV29-1

CDR3 protein: CASSEGVGTTDEQFF
CDR3 DNA: TGTGCCAGCAGTGAAGGTGTGGGGACCACCGATGAGCAGTTCTTC
D gene: .
clone size: few
J gene: TRBJ2-1
V gene: TRBV2

CDR3 protein: CASRPQGAYEQYF
CDR3 DNA: TGTGCCAGCAGACCCCAGGGCGCCTACGAGCAGTACTTC
D gene: .
clone size: few
J gene: TRBJ2-7
V gene: TRBV12-3/TRBV12-4

CDR3 protein: CASSSLAGNTEAFF
CDR3 DNA: TGTGCCAGCAGTAGTCTCGCGGGGAACACTGAAGCTTTCTTT
D gene: .
clone size: .
J gene: TRBJ1-1
V gene: TRBV6-2/TRBV6-3

CDR3 protein: CASGRGPPYYGYTF
CDR3 DNA: TGTGCCAGCGGTCGGGGGCCCCCTTACTATGGCTACACCTTC
D gene: .
clone size: .
J gene: TRBJ1-2
V gene: TRBV6-2/TRBV6-3

CDR3 protein: CASSLSSPGIYGYTF
CDR3 DNA: TGTGCCAGCAGTTTGAGTTCGCCAGGGATCTATGGCTACACCTTC
D gene: .
clone size: many
J gene: TRBJ1-2
V gene: TRBV27

CDR3 protein: CASSLKGVSQETQYF
CDR3 DNA: TGTGCCAGCAGCTTAAAGGGAGTCAGCCAAGAGACCCAGTACTTC
D gene: .
clone size: few
J gene: TRBJ2-5
V gene: TRBV7-8

CDR3 protein: CASRTGNQLISYNSPLHF
CDR3 DNA: TGTGCCAGCAGAACAGGGAACCAACTAATCTCCTATAATTCACCCCTCCACTTT
D gene: .
clone size: many
J gene: TRBJ1-6
V gene: TRBV27

CDR3 protein: CASTGGTQGSYTF
CDR3 DNA: TGTGCCAGCACCGGAGGGACACAGGGAAGCTACACCTTC
D gene: .
clone size: .
J gene: TRBJ1-2
V gene: TRBV6-1

CDR3 protein: CASSPRGRTGELFF
CDR3 DNA: TGTGCCAGCAGCCCCAGGGGGCGGACCGGGGAGCTGTTTTTT
D gene: TRBD1
clone size: .
J gene: TRBJ2-2
V gene: TRBV7-9

CDR3 protein: CSAPLGTFTYEQYF
CDR3 DNA: TGCAGTGCACCCTTAGGGACTTTCACCTACGAGCAGTACTTC
D gene: .
clone size: many
J gene: TRBJ2-7
V gene: TRBV20-1

CDR3 protein: CSAYRPGGHQETQYF
CDR3 DNA: TGCAGTGCTTACCGCCCAGGGGGCCACCAAGAGACCCAGTACTTC
D gene: TRBD1
clone size: few
J gene: TRBJ2-5
V gene: TRBV29-1

CDR3 protein: CASSLSPTYEQYF
CDR3 DNA: TGTGCCAGCAGCCTTAGTCCTACCTACGAGCAGTACTTC
D gene: .
clone size: .
J gene: TRBJ2-7
V gene: TRBV6-2/TRBV6-3

CDR3 protein: CASLRGRSTGANVLTF
CDR3 DNA: TGTGCCAGCCTCAGGGGACGTTCCACTGGGGCCAACGTCCTGACTTTC
D gene: .
clone size: many
J gene: TRBJ2-6
V gene: TRBV2

CDR3 protein: CASSYTGNSNQPQHF
CDR3 DNA: TGTGCCAGCAGTTACACGGGAAATAGCAATCAGCCCCAGCATTTT
D gene: .
clone size: .
J gene: TRBJ1-5
V gene: TRBV6-5

CDR3 protein: CSARDLGAGGQGYEQYF
CDR3 DNA: TGCAGTGCTAGAGATCTCGGAGCAGGGGGACAAGGGTACGAGCAGTACTTC
D gene: TRBD1
clone size: many
J gene: TRBJ2-7
V gene: TRBV20-1

CDR3 protein: CASSLAQDGQETQYF
CDR3 DNA: TGTGCCAGCAGCTTAGCCCAGGACGGTCAAGAGACCCAGTACTTC
D gene: .
clone size: .
J gene: TRBJ2-5
V gene: TRBV7-9

CDR3 protein: CASSRSGLSTDTQYF
CDR3 DNA: TGTGCCAGCAGCCGCTCGGGATTAAGCACAGATACGCAGTATTTT
D gene: .
clone size: .
J gene: TRBJ2-3
V gene: TRBV7-8

CDR3 protein: CASSQDGTPSTDTQYF
CDR3 DNA: TGCGCCAGCAGCCAAGATGGGACCCCGAGCACAGATACGCAGTATTTT
D gene: .
clone size: many
J gene: TRBJ2-3
V gene: TRBV4-3

CDR3 protein: CASSLVTSGSGNEQFF
CDR3 DNA: TGTGCCAGCAGCTTAGTCACTAGCGGGAGTGGTAATGAGCAGTTCTTC
D gene: TRBD2
clone size: .
J gene: TRBJ2-1
V gene: TRBV11-3

CDR3 protein: CASSISGTENEKLFF
CDR3 DNA: TGTGCCAGCAGTATCTCCGGGACGGAAAATGAAAAACTGTTTTTT
D gene: .
clone size: .
J gene: TRBJ1-4
V gene: TRBV12-3/TRBV12-4

CDR3 protein: CASSLGSNEQYF
CDR3 DNA: TGTGCCAGCAGCTTAGGTTCCAACGAGCAGTACTTC
D gene: .
clone size: .
J gene: TRBJ2-7
V gene: TRBV7-9

CDR3 protein: CASSLVRTGGQLHF
CDR3 DNA: TGTGCCAGCAGCTTAGTTAGGACAGGGGGCCAGCTCCACTTT
D gene: TRBD1
clone size: few
J gene: TRBJ1-6
V gene: TRBV7-2

CDR3 protein: CSVVKSTGELFF
CDR3 DNA: TGCAGCGTTGTTAAAAGCACCGGGGAGCTGTTTTTT
D gene: .
clone size: .
J gene: TRBJ2-2
V gene: TRBV29-1

CDR3 protein: CAWSSSGEQFF
CDR3 DNA: TGTGCCTGGAGTAGTAGCGGCGAGCAGTTCTTC
D gene: .
clone size: many
J gene: TRBJ2-1
V gene: TRBV30

CDR3 protein: CASSWSTSGAKNIQYF
CDR3 DNA: TGTGCCAGCAGTTGGTCGACTAGCGGGGCCAAAAACATTCAGTACTTC
D gene: TRBD2
clone size: few
J gene: TRBJ2-4
V gene: TRBV6-2/TRBV6-3

CDR3 protein: CASSFGSGGYTF
CDR3 DNA: TGTGCCAGCAGTTTTGGGAGCGGAGGCTACACCTTC
D gene: .
clone size: few
J gene: TRBJ1-2
V gene: TRBV12-3/TRBV12-4

CDR3 protein: CAWTRTPEDEQYF
CDR3 DNA: TGTGCCTGGACCCGGACACCGGAGGACGAGCAGTACTTC
D gene: .
clone size: few
J gene: TRBJ2-7
V gene: TRBV30

CDR3 protein: CSAQKHRDRVSYNEQFF
CDR3 DNA: TGCAGTGCGCAGAAACACCGGGACAGGGTCTCCTACAATGAGCAGTTCTTC
D gene: TRBD1
clone size: .
J gene: TRBJ2-1
V gene: TRBV20-1

CDR3 protein: CASSSWGWTEAFF
CDR3 DNA: TGTGCCAGCAGCTCCTGGGGGTGGACTGAAGCTTTCTTT
D gene: .
clone size: few
J gene: TRBJ1-1
V gene: TRBV11-1

CDR3 protein: CASSQADTQYF
CDR3 DNA: TGCGCCAGCAGCCAGGCAGATACGCAGTATTTT
D gene: .
clone size: few
J gene: TRBJ2-3
V gene: TRBV5-1

CDR3 protein: CSAREDLGGLDTQYF
CDR3 DNA: TGCAGTGCTAGAGAGGACCTAGGTGGCCTAGATACGCAGTATTTT
D gene: .
clone size: few
J gene: TRBJ2-3
V gene: TRBV20-1

CDR3 protein: CASSLKGQEPYGYTF
CDR3 DNA: TGTGCCAGCAGCTTAAAGGGGCAGGAGCCGTATGGCTACACCTTC
D gene: .
clone size: many
J gene: TRBJ1-2
V gene: TRBV13

CDR3 protein: CASSPGQGNSPLHF
CDR3 DNA: TGTGCCAGCAGTCCAGGACAGGGAAATTCACCCCTCCACTTT
D gene: TRBD1
clone size: many
J gene: TRBJ1-6
V gene: TRBV27

CDR3 protein: CASRIGGQPQHF
CDR3 DNA: TGTGCCAGCAGGATAGGAGGTCAGCCCCAGCATTTT
D gene: .
clone size: many
J gene: TRBJ1-5
V gene: TRBV12-3/TRBV12-4

CDR3 protein: CASSVQGPDTQYF
CDR3 DNA: TGTGCCAGCAGCGTGCAGGGTCCAGATACGCAGTATTTT
D gene: .
clone size: .
J gene: TRBJ2-3
V gene: TRBV5-6

CDR3 protein: CASSSGTGEGGYTF
CDR3 DNA: TGTGCCAGCAGCTCAGGGACAGGGGAGGGTGGCTACACCTTC
D gene: TRBD1
clone size: many
J gene: TRBJ1-2
V gene: TRBV7-9

CDR3 protein: CASSARTLNEQFF
CDR3 DNA: TGTGCCAGCAGTGCGCGGACTCTTAATGAGCAGTTCTTC
D gene: .
clone size: few
J gene: TRBJ2-1
V gene: TRBV2

CDR3 protein: CASSFEGQSYEQYF
CDR3 DNA: TGTGCCAGCAGCTTTGAGGGACAGTCCTACGAGCAGTACTTC
D gene: TRBD1
clone size: few
J gene: TRBJ2-7
V gene: TRBV7-9

CDR3 protein: CASSVTGTSGRITDTQYF
CDR3 DNA: TGTGCCAGCAGCGTCACTGGGACTAGCGGGAGGATCACAGATACGCAGTATTTT
D gene: TRBD2
clone size: once
J gene: TRBJ2-3
V gene: TRBV7-3

CDR3 protein: CAWSTSAEAFF
CDR3 DNA: TGTGCCTGGAGTACCTCGGCTGAAGCTTTCTTT
D gene: .
clone size: .
J gene: TRBJ1-1
V gene: TRBV30

CDR3 protein: CASKGIDNSPLHF
CDR3 DNA: TGTGCCAGCAAGGGAATTGATAATTCACCCCTCCACTTT
D gene: .
clone size: .
J gene: TRBJ1-6
V gene: TRBV9

CDR3 protein: CSAREGLERGPEAFF
CDR3 DNA: TGCAGTGCTAGAGAAGGGTTGGAAAGGGGCCCTGAAGCTTTCTTT
D gene: .
clone size: .
J gene: TRBJ1-1
V gene: TRBV20-1

CDR3 protein: CASSPGAGGHDGEQFF
CDR3 DNA: TGTGCCAGCAGCCCAGGGGCGGGAGGCCACGACGGTGAGCAGTTCTTC
D gene: TRBD2
clone size: once
J gene: TRBJ2-1
V gene: TRBV7-9

CDR3 protein: CASSQGPPGLFTDTQYF
CDR3 DNA: TGCGCCAGCAGCCAAGGGCCCCCGGGACTTTTCACAGATACGCAGTATTTT
D gene: .
clone size: many
J gene: TRBJ2-3
V gene: TRBV4-3

CDR3 protein: CSARALASYEQYF
CDR3 DNA: TGCAGTGCTAGAGCCCTCGCCTCCTACGAGCAGTACTTC
D gene: .
clone size: .
J gene: TRBJ2-7
V gene: TRBV20-1

CDR3 protein: CAISSSSQGPITDTQYF
CDR3 DNA: TGTGCCATCAGTTCATCCTCTCAGGGGCCCATCACAGATACGCAGTATTTT
D gene: .
clone size: few
J gene: TRBJ2-3
V gene: TRBV10-3